One sample yielded the 13 T cell receptor beta chains listed below, sequenced in a study of blood T cell repertoires in COVID-19. The repertoire was sequenced with immunoSEQ multiplex PCR; TCRdb's copy has only in-frame clones and lacks some. The sample lists about 140,000 clones, about 86% occurring once. What was sequenced was peripheral blood. These receptors originate from a human donor in a cohort sampled during active COVID-19.

V gene TRBV7-3 combines with J gene TRBJ2-3; 9 nucleotides match TRBD2. The trim removed 0 bases at V and 0 bases at J, leaving 7 bases unmatched. The CDR3 has 18 amino acids. From germline, CDR1 is SGHTA and CDR2 FQGTGA. The CDR3 coding sequence is TGTGCCAGCAGCTTAACGGGCGGACTAGCGTTAAGCACAGATACGCAGTATTTT. Amino acid sequence: CASSLTGGLALSTDTQYF.

The chain recombines TRBV28 with TRBJ2-7, with TRBD2 matching over 7 bases. This CDR3 region has 13 residues. Trimming at V came to 11 bases and at J to 0 bases, leaving 7 bases not matched to a gene. Germline CDR1 reads MDHEN; CDR2 reads SYDVKM. The DNA of the CDR3 is TGTGCCGGGTCTAGCGGCCGCTCCTACGAGCAGTACTTC. Protein sequence: CAGSSGRSYEQYF.

The J gene is TRBJ1-3, the V gene TRBV5-4; weak D call: TRBD1 (5 bases). The germline gives CDR1 SGHNT, CDR2 YYREEE (reference sequence). The CDR3 is made up of 15 amino acids. Trimming shortened V by 3 bases and J by 2 bases, and 12 bases separated the two germline ends. The CDR3 sequence: CASSSSAGAGNTIYF. Here the CDR3 DNA reads TGTGCCAGCAGCTCCTCGGCGGGGGCTGGAAACACCATATATTTT.

J is TRBJ2-1 and V is TRBV3-1 (or the pseudogene TRBV3-2); D possibly corresponds to TRBD2 (6 bases). CDR1 is LGHDT and CDR2 is YNNKEL in the germline V gene (reference sequence). V dropped 1 base and J dropped 2 bases, with 12 bases sitting between them. This CDR3 contains 16 residues. CDR3 in DNA: TGTGCCAGCAGCCAAGGCGATGGCGGGGCCTACAATGAGCAGTTCTTC. It yields the protein CASSQGDGGAYNEQFF.

The rearrangement uses TRBV4-3 and TRBJ1-6; D call uncertain. Germline V gene data show CDR1 as LGHNA and CDR2 as YSLEER. This CDR3 is built from 19 residues. Trimming took off 4 bases at V and 0 bases at J, with 19 bases between the two ends. The CDR3 loop is CASSRPEAASVSYNSPLHF. CDR3 in DNA: TGCGCCAGCAGCCGCCCCGAAGCGGCGAGTGTCTCCTATAATTCACCCCTCCACTTT.

The chain links TRBV9 to TRBJ1-3; 7 nucleotides match TRBD1. J gave up 2 bases and V 2 bases, and 7 bases lay outside the gene matches. Germline CDR1 reads SGDLS; CDR2 reads YYNGEE. The CDR3 is 16 residues long. CDR3 nucleotides: TGTGCCAGCAGCGTGACATCAGGGGGGCCTGGAAACACCATATATTTT. It yields the protein CASSVTSGGPGNTIYF. The full variable domain, with the rest looked up from reference TRBV9 and TRBJ1-3, is DSGVTQTPKHLITATGQRVTLRCSPRSGDLSVYWYQQSLDQGLQFLIQYYNGEERAKGNILERFSAQQFPDLHSELNLSSLELGDSALYFCASSVTSGGPGNTIYFGEGSWLTVV.

The chain carries TRBV10-3 and TRBJ2-1; D not certain. The CDR3 loop spans 15 amino acids. Germline loops: CDR1 ENHRY, CDR2 SYGVKD. The germline V and J ends were trimmed by 0 bases and 4 bases, with 10 bases remaining between them. The CDR3 sequence is CAISESASGYNEQFF. The DNA of the CDR3 is TGTGCCATCAGTGAGTCGGCTAGTGGGTACAATGAGCAGTTCTTC.

V and J are TRBV27 and TRBJ1-4; unclear D gene. V gave up 6 bases and J gave up 8 bases, with 13 bases separating them. Germline V gives CDR1 MNHEY, CDR2 SMNVEV (reference sequence). The CDR3 runs to 13 residues. Here the CDR3 reads CASSRTFGEKLFF. The CDR3 DNA is TGTGCCAGCAGCCGGACTTTTGGGGAAAAACTGTTTTTT. The full variable domain, rest sourced from reference TRBV27 and TRBJ1-4, is EAQVTQNPRYLITVTGKKLTVTCSQNMNHEYMSWYRQDPGLGLRQIYYSMNVEVTDKGDVPEGYKVSRKEKRNFPLILESPSPNQTSLYFCASSRTFGEKLFFGSGTQLSVL.

This clone was detected a few times. The rearrangement uses TRBV7-3 and TRBJ2-3; maybe TRBD2 (5 bases). Trimming took off 5 bases at V and 0 bases at J, with 15 bases between the two ends. The CDR3 loop spans 16 amino acids. From germline, CDR1 is SGHTA and CDR2 FQGTGA. The CDR3 loop reads CASSPGISSSTDTQYF. The CDR3 DNA sequence: TGTGCCAGCAGCCCGGGGATATCCTCAAGCACAGATACGCAGTATTTT.

The chain uses TRBV20-1 and TRBJ1-3; the D gene is possibly TRBD1 (6 bases). The ends were cut back, 4 bases at V and 0 bases at J, with 13 bases in the middle. Per germline, CDR1 DFQATT and CDR2 SNEGSKA (reference sequence). The length of the CDR3 is 15 residues. CDR3 DNA sequence: TGCAGTGCTATTGACGACAGGAGCTCTGGAAACACCATATATTTT. It specifies CSAIDDRSSGNTIYF.

This chain links TRBV5-4 with TRBJ2-2, with 9 bases lining up with TRBD2. The CDR3 totals 17 residues. CDR1 and CDR2 from the germline V gene are SGHNT and YYREEE (reference sequence). Losses at the gene ends were 5 bases for V and 4 bases for J; bases not matched to a gene: 12. CDR3 sequence: CASSSRTSAILTGELFF. Written as DNA, the CDR3 is TGTGCCAGCAGTTCACGGACTAGCGCTATCCTCACCGGGGAGCTGTTTTTT.

The V and J genes are TRBV6-2 or TRBV6-3 and TRBJ2-1, with 14 bases identical to TRBD2. The ends lost 6 bases at V and 5 bases at J; junction bases unmatched: 6. The length of the CDR3 is 16 residues. Germline-derived CDR1 and CDR2 are MNHEY and SVGEGT. The CDR3 DNA sequence: TGTGCCAGCAGCATCCGACTAGCGGGAGGGAACAATGAGCAGTTCTTC. This translates into CASSIRLAGGNNEQFF.

This chain uses TRBV5-1 with TRBJ2-7; 10 bases are a match to TRBD2. With 0 bases clipped from V and 4 bases from J, the junction kept 7 bases outside the gene matches. Germline V gives CDR1 SGHRS, CDR2 YFSETQ. The CDR3 spans 16 residues. CDR3 bases: TGCGCCAGCAGCTTGGGCGGTAGCGGGAGGAGGTACGAGCAGTACTTC. It codes for CASSLGGSGRRYEQYF.